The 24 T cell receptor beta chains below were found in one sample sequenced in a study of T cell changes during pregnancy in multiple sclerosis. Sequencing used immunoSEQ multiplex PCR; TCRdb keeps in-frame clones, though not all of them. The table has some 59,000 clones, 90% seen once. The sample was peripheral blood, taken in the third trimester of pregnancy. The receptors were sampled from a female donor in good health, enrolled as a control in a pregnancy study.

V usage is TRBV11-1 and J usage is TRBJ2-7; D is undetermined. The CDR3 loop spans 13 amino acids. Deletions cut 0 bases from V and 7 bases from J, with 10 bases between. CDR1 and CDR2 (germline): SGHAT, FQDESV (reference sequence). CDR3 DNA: TGTGCCAGCAGCTTAGCGAGGCAAGATGAGCAGTACTTC. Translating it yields CASSLARQDEQYF.

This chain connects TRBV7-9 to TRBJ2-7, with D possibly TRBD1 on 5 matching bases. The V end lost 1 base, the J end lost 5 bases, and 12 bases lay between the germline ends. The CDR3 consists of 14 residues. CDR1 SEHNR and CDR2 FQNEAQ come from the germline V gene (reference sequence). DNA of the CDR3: TGTGCCAGCAGCTTAGAAGGGCAGGGCCACGAGCAGTACTTC. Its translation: CASSLEGQGHEQYF.

In nucleotides, the CDR3 is TGTGCCAGCAGTTTCAGACTAGCGGGAGTGGCCCGGGAGCTGTTTTTT. It yields the protein CASSFRLAGVARELFF. V is TRBV27 and J is TRBJ2-2, with TRBD2 matching over 12 bases. The CDR3 contains 16 residues. Looked up from germline, CDR1 is MNHEY and CDR2 is SMNVEV (reference sequence). J was trimmed by 9 bases and V by 3 bases; bases with no gene match: 8.

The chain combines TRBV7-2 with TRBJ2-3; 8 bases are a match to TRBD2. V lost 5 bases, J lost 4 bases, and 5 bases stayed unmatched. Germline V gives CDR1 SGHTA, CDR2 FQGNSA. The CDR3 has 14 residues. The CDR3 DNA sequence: TGTGCCAGCAGCCCCGGGGGGGGGTCAGATACGCAGTATTTT. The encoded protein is CASSPGGGSDTQYF. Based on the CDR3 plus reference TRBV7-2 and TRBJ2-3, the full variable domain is GAGVSQSPSNKVTEKGKDVELRCDPISGHTALYWYRQSLGQGLEFLIYFQGNSAPDKSGLPSDRFSAERTGGSVSTLTIQRTQQEDSAVYLCASSPGGGSDTQYFGPGTRLTVL.

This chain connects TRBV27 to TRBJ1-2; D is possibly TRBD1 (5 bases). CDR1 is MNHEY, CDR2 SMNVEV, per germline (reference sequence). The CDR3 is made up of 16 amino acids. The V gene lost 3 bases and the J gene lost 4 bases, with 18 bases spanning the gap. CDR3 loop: CASSLSSAGHGYGYTF. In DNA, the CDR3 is TGTGCCAGCAGTTTGAGTTCGGCAGGGCATGGCTATGGCTACACCTTC.

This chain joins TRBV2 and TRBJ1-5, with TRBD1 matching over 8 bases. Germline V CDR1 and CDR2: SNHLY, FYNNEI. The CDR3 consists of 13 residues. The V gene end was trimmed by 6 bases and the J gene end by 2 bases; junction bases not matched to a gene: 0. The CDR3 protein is CASRDRGNQPQHF. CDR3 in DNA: TGTGCCAGCAGGGACAGGGGCAATCAGCCCCAGCATTTT.

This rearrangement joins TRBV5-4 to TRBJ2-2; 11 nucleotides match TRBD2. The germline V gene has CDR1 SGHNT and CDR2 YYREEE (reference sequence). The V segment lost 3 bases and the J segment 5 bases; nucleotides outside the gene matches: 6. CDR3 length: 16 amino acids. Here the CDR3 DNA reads TGTGCCAGCAGCTCTATAGCGGGAGGGTTTACCGGGGAGCTGTTTTTT. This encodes CASSSIAGGFTGELFF. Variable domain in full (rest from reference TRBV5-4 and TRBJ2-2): ETGVTQSPTHLIKTRGQQVTLRCSSQSGHNTVSWYQQALGQGPQFIFQYYREEENGRGNFPPRFSGLQFPNYSSELNVNALELDDSALYLCASSSIAGGFTGELFFGEGSRLTVL.

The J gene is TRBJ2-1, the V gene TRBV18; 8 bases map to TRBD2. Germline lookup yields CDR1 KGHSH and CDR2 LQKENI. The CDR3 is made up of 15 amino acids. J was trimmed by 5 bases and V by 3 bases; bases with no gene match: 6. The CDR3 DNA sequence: TGTGCCAGCTCACCTAGGCGCGGGGGGAACAATGAGCAGTTCTTC. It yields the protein CASSPRRGGNNEQFF.

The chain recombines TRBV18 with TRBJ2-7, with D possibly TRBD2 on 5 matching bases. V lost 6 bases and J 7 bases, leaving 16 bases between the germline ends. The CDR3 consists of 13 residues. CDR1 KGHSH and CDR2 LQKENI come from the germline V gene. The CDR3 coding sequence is TGTGCCAGCTCTCCCGCTACTAGAGATGAGCAGTACTTC. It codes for CASSPATRDEQYF.

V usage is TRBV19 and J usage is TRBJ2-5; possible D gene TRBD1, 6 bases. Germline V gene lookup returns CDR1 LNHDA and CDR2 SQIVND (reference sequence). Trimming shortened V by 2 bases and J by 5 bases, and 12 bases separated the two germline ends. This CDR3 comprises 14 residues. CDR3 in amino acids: CASSIQGIRETQYF. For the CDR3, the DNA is TGTGCCAGTAGTATACAGGGGATTCGGGAGACCCAGTACTTC.

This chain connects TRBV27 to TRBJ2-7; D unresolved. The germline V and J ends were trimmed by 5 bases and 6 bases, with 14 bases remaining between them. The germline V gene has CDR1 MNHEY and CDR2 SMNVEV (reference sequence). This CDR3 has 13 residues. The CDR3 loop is CASSPTPRGEQYF. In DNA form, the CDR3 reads TGTGCCAGCAGTCCTACACCCCGCGGCGAGCAGTACTTC.

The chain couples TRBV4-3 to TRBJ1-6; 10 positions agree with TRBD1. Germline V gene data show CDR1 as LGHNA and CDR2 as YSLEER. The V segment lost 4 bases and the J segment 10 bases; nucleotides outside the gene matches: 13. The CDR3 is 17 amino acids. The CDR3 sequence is CASSRDASTGGMSPLHF. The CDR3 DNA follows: TGCGCCAGCAGCCGCGACGCCTCGACAGGGGGCATGTCACCCCTCCACTTT.

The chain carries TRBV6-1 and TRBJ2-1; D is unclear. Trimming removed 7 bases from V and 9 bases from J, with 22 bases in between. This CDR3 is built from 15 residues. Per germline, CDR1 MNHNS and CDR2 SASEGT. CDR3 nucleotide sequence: TGTGCCAGCACGCCCCTAGTATCCCTATACGGTGAGCAGTTCTTC. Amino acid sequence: CASTPLVSLYGEQFF.

This chain's CDR3 is CASRPRGRDTEAFF. The CDR3 DNA reads as TGTGCCAGCAGACCACGGGGGAGGGACACTGAAGCTTTCTTT. This chain joins TRBV27 and TRBJ1-1, with D possibly matching TRBD1 (5 bases). Germline CDR1 MNHEY, CDR2 SMNVEV (reference sequence). The V gene lost 6 bases and the J gene lost 3 bases, with 14 bases spanning the gap. The CDR3 has 14 residues.

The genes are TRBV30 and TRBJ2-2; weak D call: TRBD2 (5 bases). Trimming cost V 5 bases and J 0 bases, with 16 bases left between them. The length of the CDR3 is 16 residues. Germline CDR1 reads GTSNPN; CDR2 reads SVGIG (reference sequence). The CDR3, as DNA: TGTGCCTGGGGCCCCCAGCGGCCCGCGAACACCGGGGAGCTGTTTTTT. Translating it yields CAWGPQRPANTGELFF.

As DNA, the CDR3 is TGTGCCAGCAGCGTAGCGGCGGGGGGCGGGAATGAGCAGTTCTTC. Protein: CASSVAAGGGNEQFF. V is TRBV9 and J is TRBJ2-1; 8 bases match TRBD2. In germline, CDR1 is SGDLS, CDR2 YYNGEE. Losses at the gene ends were 0 bases for V and 7 bases for J; bases not matched to a gene: 6. The CDR3 totals 15 residues.

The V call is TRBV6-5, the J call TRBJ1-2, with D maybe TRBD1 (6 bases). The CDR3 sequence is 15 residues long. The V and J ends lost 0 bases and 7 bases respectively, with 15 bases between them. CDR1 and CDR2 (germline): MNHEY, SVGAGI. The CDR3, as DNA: TGTGCCAGCAGTTACTCGAGCGGGGGCAAAATTGGCTACACCTTC. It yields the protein CASSYSSGGKIGYTF.

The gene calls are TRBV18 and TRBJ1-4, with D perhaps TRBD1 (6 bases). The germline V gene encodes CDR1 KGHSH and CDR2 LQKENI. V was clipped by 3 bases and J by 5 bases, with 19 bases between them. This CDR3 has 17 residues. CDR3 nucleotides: TGTGCCAGCTCACCTCAGCGTCCGGGGGGCTTCAATGAAAAACTGTTTTTT. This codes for CASSPQRPGGFNEKLFF. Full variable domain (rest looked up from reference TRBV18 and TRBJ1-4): NAGVMQNPRHLVRRRGQEARLRCSPMKGHSHVYWYRQLPEEGLKFMVYLQKENIIDESGMPKERFSAEFPKEGPSILRIQQVVRGDSAAYFCASSPQRPGGFNEKLFFGSGTQLSVL.

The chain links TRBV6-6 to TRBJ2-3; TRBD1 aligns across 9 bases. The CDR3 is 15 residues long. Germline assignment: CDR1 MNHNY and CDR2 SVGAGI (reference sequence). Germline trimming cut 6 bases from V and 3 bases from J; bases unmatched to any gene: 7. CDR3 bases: TGTGCCAGCAGCCCCACAGGGGGCAAAACAGATACGCAGTATTTT. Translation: CASSPTGGKTDTQYF.

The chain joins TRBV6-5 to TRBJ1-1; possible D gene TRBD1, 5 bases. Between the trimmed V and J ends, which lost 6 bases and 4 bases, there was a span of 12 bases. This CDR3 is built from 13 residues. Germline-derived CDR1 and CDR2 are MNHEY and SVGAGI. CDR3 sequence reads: CASSRGGTTEAFF. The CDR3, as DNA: TGTGCCAGCAGCCGGGGGGGAACCACTGAAGCTTTCTTT.

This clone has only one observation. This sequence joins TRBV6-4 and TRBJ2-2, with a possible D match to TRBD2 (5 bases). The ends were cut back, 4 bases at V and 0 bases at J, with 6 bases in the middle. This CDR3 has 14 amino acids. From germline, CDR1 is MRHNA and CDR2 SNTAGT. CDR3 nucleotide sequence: TGTGCCAGCAGTGGAGGGTCGAACACCGGGGAGCTGTTTTTT. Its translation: CASSGGSNTGELFF.

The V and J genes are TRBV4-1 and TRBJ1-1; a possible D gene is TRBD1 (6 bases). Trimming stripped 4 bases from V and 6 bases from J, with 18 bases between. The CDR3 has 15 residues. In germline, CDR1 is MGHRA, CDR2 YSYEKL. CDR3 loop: CASSLVVGQGSEAFF. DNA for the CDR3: TGCGCCAGCAGCCTCGTGGTGGGGCAGGGGTCTGAAGCTTTCTTT.

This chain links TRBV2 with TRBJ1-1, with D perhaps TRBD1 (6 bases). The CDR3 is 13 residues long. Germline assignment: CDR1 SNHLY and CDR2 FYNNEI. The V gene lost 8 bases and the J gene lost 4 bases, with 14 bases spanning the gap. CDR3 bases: TGTGCCAGCTTACAGGGTTCGGGCACTGAAGCTTTCTTT. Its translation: CASLQGSGTEAFF.

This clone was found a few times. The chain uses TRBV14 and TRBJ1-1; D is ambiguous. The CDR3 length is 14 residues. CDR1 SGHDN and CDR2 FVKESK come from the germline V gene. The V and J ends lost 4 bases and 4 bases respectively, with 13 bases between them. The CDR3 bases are TGTGCCAGCAGCCTCACACGGGGTGGCACTGAAGCTTTCTTT. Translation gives CASSLTRGGTEAFF.